The clone carrying this T cell receptor beta chain was recorded a few times. These data originate in a study of T cells after yellow fever vaccination. The germline V and J ends were trimmed by 3 bases and 13 bases, with 10 bases remaining between them. This CDR3 is built from 11 residues. CDR1 and CDR2 (germline): DFQATT, SNEGSKA (reference sequence). TCRdb re-derived calls from the 5' RACE reads in MiXCR, one entry per CDR3 protein. Here the sample spans 300,000 to 400,000 distinct CDR3 sequences, roughly 8% being singletons. Sequencing used PBMCs, obtained approximately 40 days after the first yellow fever vaccination. The receptor was derived from a man between 18 and 29 years old who received the YFV17D yellow fever vaccine. This sequence joins TRBV20-1 and TRBJ1-6; D not certain. The CDR3 loop is CSAREDDPLHF. The CDR3 DNA sequence: TGCAGTGCTAGGGAGGACGACCCCCTCCACTTT.